This T cell receptor (beta chain) emerged from a study of T cell repertoires in cytomegalovirus infection. Overall study findings and caveats: Carriers of CMV plus the relevant HLA were identified by cumulative public TCR beta family frequency.

About this clonotype: Its antigen is as yet unknown.

With V trimmed by 3 bases and J by 4 bases, 12 bases remained unmatched. The germline gives CDR1 SGHNT, CDR2 YYREEE (reference sequence). The CDR3 covers 17 residues. From the reads, TCRdb called clonotypes with MiXCR, one entry per CDR3 protein. The sample has about 400,000 distinct CDR3 sequences, about a sixth seen once. Sequencing input: PBMCs. The gene calls are TRBV5-4 and TRBJ2-3; 9 bases agree with TRBD2. The receptor was derived from a human donor in good health (CMV status not recorded). Some clones in this sample may be carry-over from other donors' samples. The CDR3 DNA reads as TGTGCCAGCAGCTCTCCTCTAGCGGGAAATGATGCAGATACGCAGTATTTT. Amino acid sequence: CASSSPLAGNDADTQYF. Full variable domain (remainder filled in from reference TRBV5-4 and TRBJ2-3): ETGVTQSPTHLIKTRGQQVTLRCSSQSGHNTVSWYQQALGQGPQFIFQYYREEENGRGNFPPRFSGLQFPNYSSELNVNALELDDSALYLCASSSPLAGNDADTQYFGPGTRLTVL.